Listed below are T cell receptor beta chains from one sample, sequenced in a study of blood T cell repertoires in COVID-19. The repertoire was sequenced with immunoSEQ multiplex PCR; TCRdb's copy has only in-frame clones and lacks some. This sample has 200,000 to 300,000 clones; approximately 86% occur once, and the top ten carry approximately 0.7%. The sequencing input was peripheral blood. These receptors originate from a human donor in a cohort sampled during active COVID-19. Both conserved end residues are part of each CDR3. Fields, in order: V gene, D gene, J gene, CDR3 protein, CDR3 DNA. A D gene is named only where the DNA matches it firmly.

>TRBV27|.|TRBJ1-6
CASRGGNSPLHF
TGTGCCAGCAGAGGGGGAAACTCACCCCTCCACTTT
>TRBV7-2|TRBD2|TRBJ2-4
CASNLPVDGGAVAKNIQYF
TGTGCCAGCAACCTGCCGGTGGACGGGGGGGCGGTGGCCAAAAACATTCAGTACTTC
>TRBV7-8|TRBD1|TRBJ2-7
CASSEGQTQYF
TGTGCCAGCAGCGAGGGACAGACACAGTACTTC
>TRBV7-2|.|TRBJ1-1
CASSLQGSTEAFF
TGTGCCAGCAGCTTACAGGGATCCACTGAAGCTTTCTTT
>TRBV6-2/TRBV6-3|.|TRBJ2-1
CASSPFGGSSYNEQFF
TGTGCCAGCAGCCCTTTTGGGGGGAGCTCCTACAATGAGCAGTTCTTC
>TRBV30|.|TRBJ1-5
CAWSLSIHQPQHF
TGTGCCTGGAGTCTAAGCATCCATCAGCCCCAGCATTTT
>TRBV3-1/TRBV3-2|.|TRBJ2-1
CASSQLADSYNEQFF
TGTGCCAGCAGCCAATTAGCGGATTCCTACAATGAGCAGTTCTTC
>TRBV13|.|TRBJ1-2
CASSLEGYGAVSGYTF
TGTGCCAGCAGCTTAGAGGGCTATGGGGCCGTAAGTGGCTACACCTTC
>TRBV7-9|.|TRBJ1-5
CASSWGDQPQHF
TGTGCCAGCAGCTGGGGGGATCAGCCCCAGCATTTT
>TRBV3-1/TRBV3-2|.|TRBJ2-5
CASSPRETQYF
TGTGCCAGCAGCCCGCGCGAGACCCAGTACTTC
>TRBV6-6|TRBD2|TRBJ2-7
CASRGTSGSYEQYF
TGTGCCAGCAGGGGGACTAGCGGGTCCTACGAGCAGTACTTC